A selection of T cell receptor beta chains follows, all from one sample in a study of regulatory T cells in long-lasting Graves disease. TCRdb fed the multiplex PCR reads into MiXCR, producing one record per CDR3 protein. The sample carries hundreds of thousands of distinct CDR3 sequences, roughly 13% recorded once. The data also belong to a second study, concerning T cells in Graves' hyperthyroidism and ophthalmopathy.

Sequenced here: peripheral blood mononuclear cells (PBMCs), sampled at new diagnosis, from a patient treated with antithyroid drugs. These TCRs come from a man aged 25-40 years with Graves disease. Both conserved end residues are part of each CDR3. Each record gives: CDR3 protein, CDR3 DNA, V gene, clone size, J gene, D gene, CDR3 length. The D gene is left open where the match is weak. Clone size, where shown, is once, few, many, or a class for clones that have expanded.

CDR3 protein: CASSWDRRMGNEQFF
CDR3 DNA: TGTGCCAGCTCCTGGGACAGGCGGATGGGGAATGAGCAGTTCTTC
V gene: TRBV18
clone size: few
J gene: TRBJ2-1
D gene: TRBD1
CDR3 length: 15

CDR3 protein: CSARDRMTSGPYEQYF
CDR3 DNA: TGCAGTGCTAGAGATCGTATGACTAGCGGGCCCTACGAGCAGTACTTC
V gene: TRBV20-1
clone size: many
J gene: TRBJ2-7
D gene: TRBD2
CDR3 length: 16

CDR3 protein: CASNSGAPQDTQYF
CDR3 DNA: TGTGCCAGTAACTCGGGAGCTCCACAGGATACGCAGTATTTT
V gene: TRBV19
clone size: -
J gene: TRBJ2-3
D gene: -
CDR3 length: 14

CDR3 protein: CASRTGVGGSETQYF
CDR3 DNA: TGTGCCAGCAGGACAGGGGTCGGCGGGAGTGAGACCCAGTACTTC
V gene: TRBV2
clone size: many
J gene: TRBJ2-5
D gene: -
CDR3 length: 15

CDR3 protein: CASRLSSGSSYEQYF
CDR3 DNA: TGTGCCAGCAGACTTAGTAGCGGGAGCTCCTACGAGCAGTACTTC
V gene: TRBV11-3
clone size: few
J gene: TRBJ2-7
D gene: TRBD2
CDR3 length: 15

CDR3 protein: CASSFRGQKAFF
CDR3 DNA: TGTGCCAGCAGTTTCCGCGGACAGAAAGCTTTCTTT
V gene: TRBV27
clone size: -
J gene: TRBJ1-1
D gene: -
CDR3 length: 12

CDR3 protein: CSVSDGYEQYF
CDR3 DNA: TGCAGCGTCAGTGATGGCTACGAGCAGTACTTC
V gene: TRBV29-1
clone size: many
J gene: TRBJ2-7
D gene: -
CDR3 length: 11

CDR3 protein: CSVDKGQGTGELFF
CDR3 DNA: TGCAGCGTTGACAAGGGGCAGGGTACCGGGGAGCTGTTTTTT
V gene: TRBV29-1
clone size: -
J gene: TRBJ2-2
D gene: -
CDR3 length: 14

CDR3 protein: CASHGQAYGYTF
CDR3 DNA: TGTGCCAGCCATGGACAGGCCTATGGCTACACCTTC
V gene: TRBV2
clone size: -
J gene: TRBJ1-2
D gene: TRBD1
CDR3 length: 12

CDR3 protein: CASRWGFNEKLFF
CDR3 DNA: TGTGCCAGTAGATGGGGGTTTAATGAAAAACTGTTTTTT
V gene: TRBV19
clone size: -
J gene: TRBJ1-4
D gene: -
CDR3 length: 13

CDR3 protein: CASSRSRQAWYGYTF
CDR3 DNA: TGTGCCAGCAGTCGGAGTAGGCAAGCTTGGTATGGCTACACCTTC
V gene: TRBV27
clone size: many
J gene: TRBJ1-2
D gene: -
CDR3 length: 15

CDR3 protein: CAWSGDLEAFF
CDR3 DNA: TGTGCCTGGAGTGGGGACTTAGAAGCTTTCTTT
V gene: TRBV30
clone size: few
J gene: TRBJ1-1
D gene: -
CDR3 length: 11

CDR3 protein: CASNPDWANTEAFF
CDR3 DNA: TGTGCCAGCAATCCCGACTGGGCGAACACTGAAGCTTTCTTT
V gene: TRBV5-4
clone size: many
J gene: TRBJ1-1
D gene: -
CDR3 length: 14

CDR3 protein: CASSPGQLNNEQFF
CDR3 DNA: TGTGCCAGCAGCCCCGGACAGTTGAACAATGAGCAGTTCTTC
V gene: TRBV7-9
clone size: many
J gene: TRBJ2-1
D gene: -
CDR3 length: 14

CDR3 protein: CSARAVQALPESNYGYTF
CDR3 DNA: TGCAGTGCTAGAGCGGTTCAGGCTCTTCCGGAATCCAACTATGGCTACACCTTC
V gene: TRBV20-1
clone size: -
J gene: TRBJ1-2
D gene: -
CDR3 length: 18

CDR3 protein: CASSLSRTPETQYF
CDR3 DNA: TGTGCCAGCAGTTTAAGCCGGACTCCAGAGACCCAGTACTTC
V gene: TRBV12-3/TRBV12-4
clone size: many
J gene: TRBJ2-5
D gene: -
CDR3 length: 14

CDR3 protein: CASSLAVTPRTSGRAKEQFF
CDR3 DNA: TGTGCCAGCAGCTTAGCCGTAACTCCCCGAACTAGCGGGAGGGCCAAGGAGCAGTTCTTC
V gene: TRBV11-2
clone size: few
J gene: TRBJ2-1
D gene: TRBD2
CDR3 length: 20

CDR3 protein: CASSPGTFYNSPLHF
CDR3 DNA: TGTGCCAGCAGCCCCGGGACCTTTTATAATTCACCCCTCCACTTT
V gene: TRBV7-9
clone size: -
J gene: TRBJ1-6
D gene: -
CDR3 length: 15

CDR3 protein: CASSENGVAGGETQYF
CDR3 DNA: TGTGCCAGCAGTGAAAACGGTGTAGCGGGAGGAGAGACCCAGTACTTC
V gene: TRBV2
clone size: many
J gene: TRBJ2-5
D gene: TRBD2
CDR3 length: 16

CDR3 protein: CASSLRGFYEQYF
CDR3 DNA: TGTGCCAGCAGTTTAAGGGGTTTCTACGAGCAGTACTTC
V gene: TRBV12-3/TRBV12-4
clone size: many
J gene: TRBJ2-7
D gene: -
CDR3 length: 13

CDR3 protein: CASSIKLFAYNEQFF
CDR3 DNA: TGTGCCAGTAGTATAAAGTTGTTCGCCTACAATGAGCAGTTCTTC
V gene: TRBV19
clone size: -
J gene: TRBJ2-1
D gene: -
CDR3 length: 15

CDR3 protein: CASSSTAGQYSYEQYF
CDR3 DNA: TGTGCCAGCAGCTCAACCGCGGGACAGTACTCCTACGAGCAGTACTTC
V gene: TRBV7-9
clone size: -
J gene: TRBJ2-7
D gene: -
CDR3 length: 16

CDR3 protein: CASSHRGSASGANVLTF
CDR3 DNA: TGCGCCAGCAGCCACAGGGGAAGCGCTTCCGGGGCCAACGTCCTGACTTTC
V gene: TRBV5-1
clone size: -
J gene: TRBJ2-6
D gene: TRBD1
CDR3 length: 17

CDR3 protein: CASSHPAGASYNEQFF
CDR3 DNA: TGTGCCAGCAGCCACCCGGCGGGAGCGTCCTACAATGAGCAGTTCTTC
V gene: TRBV7-9
clone size: few
J gene: TRBJ2-1
D gene: TRBD2
CDR3 length: 16

CDR3 protein: CASSHDNKGNQPQHF
CDR3 DNA: TGTGCCAGCAGCCATGACAACAAGGGCAATCAGCCCCAGCATTTT
V gene: TRBV6-1
clone size: few
J gene: TRBJ1-5
D gene: -
CDR3 length: 15

CDR3 protein: CASGQDPNQPQHF
CDR3 DNA: TGTGCCAGCGGACAGGACCCGAATCAGCCCCAGCATTTT
V gene: TRBV12-3/TRBV12-4
clone size: few
J gene: TRBJ1-5
D gene: TRBD1
CDR3 length: 13

CDR3 protein: CSVVPDYTYEQYF
CDR3 DNA: TGCAGCGTTGTCCCAGACTACACCTACGAGCAGTACTTC
V gene: TRBV29-1
clone size: -
J gene: TRBJ2-7
D gene: -
CDR3 length: 13

CDR3 protein: CASRPRSFSTDTQYF
CDR3 DNA: TGTGCCAGCAGACCTAGATCCTTCTCCACAGATACGCAGTATTTT
V gene: TRBV12-3/TRBV12-4
clone size: many
J gene: TRBJ2-3
D gene: -
CDR3 length: 15

CDR3 protein: CASSPGTSNTEAFF
CDR3 DNA: TGTGCCAGCAGCCCCGGGACATCGAACACTGAAGCTTTCTTT
V gene: TRBV7-3
clone size: many
J gene: TRBJ1-1
D gene: -
CDR3 length: 14

CDR3 protein: CASGSPLLTDTQYF
CDR3 DNA: TGTGCCAGCGGGTCCCCACTCCTCACAGATACGCAGTATTTT
V gene: TRBV12-3/TRBV12-4
clone size: many
J gene: TRBJ2-3
D gene: -
CDR3 length: 14

CDR3 protein: CASSLDSTPPLHF
CDR3 DNA: TGCGCCAGCAGCTTGGATTCTACTCCACCCCTCCACTTT
V gene: TRBV5-1
clone size: many
J gene: TRBJ1-6
D gene: -
CDR3 length: 13

CDR3 protein: CATSGNRVDGYTF
CDR3 DNA: TGTGCCACCAGTGGGAACAGGGTTGACGGCTACACCTTC
V gene: TRBV24-1
clone size: many
J gene: TRBJ1-2
D gene: -
CDR3 length: 13

CDR3 protein: CASSEGEEQYF
CDR3 DNA: TGTGCCAGCAGCGAGGGCGAGGAGCAGTACTTC
V gene: TRBV27
clone size: many
J gene: TRBJ2-7
D gene: -
CDR3 length: 11

CDR3 protein: CAISSPRTSGTDTQYF
CDR3 DNA: TGTGCCATCAGTTCCCCCCGGACTAGCGGCACAGATACGCAGTATTTT
V gene: TRBV10-3
clone size: many
J gene: TRBJ2-3
D gene: TRBD2
CDR3 length: 16

CDR3 protein: CACSLGQASHEQFF
CDR3 DNA: TGTGCCTGTTCCCTGGGACAGGCCTCACATGAGCAGTTCTTC
V gene: TRBV30
clone size: many
J gene: TRBJ2-1
D gene: TRBD1
CDR3 length: 14

CDR3 protein: CASSPNYGIYGYTF
CDR3 DNA: TGTGCCAGCAGCCCAAACTACGGGATCTATGGCTACACCTTC
V gene: TRBV11-2
clone size: many
J gene: TRBJ1-2
D gene: -
CDR3 length: 14

CDR3 protein: CASSMQGANYGYTF
CDR3 DNA: TGTGCCAGCAGTATGCAGGGGGCAAACTATGGCTACACCTTC
V gene: TRBV12-3/TRBV12-4
clone size: many
J gene: TRBJ1-2
D gene: TRBD1
CDR3 length: 14

CDR3 protein: CSAREAGELFF
CDR3 DNA: TGCAGTGCTAGAGAAGCCGGGGAGCTGTTTTTT
V gene: TRBV20-1
clone size: many
J gene: TRBJ2-2
D gene: -
CDR3 length: 11

CDR3 protein: CASSPNPGTSGRDTQYF
CDR3 DNA: TGTGCCAGCAGTCCCAACCCCGGGACTAGCGGGCGGGATACGCAGTATTTT
V gene: TRBV12-3/TRBV12-4
clone size: -
J gene: TRBJ2-3
D gene: TRBD2
CDR3 length: 17

CDR3 protein: CATRAGLTYNEQFF
CDR3 DNA: TGTGCCACCAGAGCGGGCCTAACCTACAATGAGCAGTTCTTC
V gene: TRBV15
clone size: many
J gene: TRBJ2-1
D gene: -
CDR3 length: 14

CDR3 protein: CSANPQKVQETQYF
CDR3 DNA: TGCAGTGCTAATCCCCAAAAAGTCCAAGAGACCCAGTACTTC
V gene: TRBV20-1
clone size: -
J gene: TRBJ2-5
D gene: -
CDR3 length: 14

CDR3 protein: CASSLSHRDLREQYF
CDR3 DNA: TGTGCCAGCAGTTTATCCCACCGGGACCTGAGGGAGCAGTACTTC
V gene: TRBV27
clone size: many
J gene: TRBJ2-7
D gene: -
CDR3 length: 15

CDR3 protein: CSARDGGANAYEQYF
CDR3 DNA: TGCAGTGCTAGAGACGGGGGCGCTAACGCCTACGAGCAGTACTTC
V gene: TRBV20-1
clone size: many
J gene: TRBJ2-7
D gene: -
CDR3 length: 15

CDR3 protein: CASSTYSSGRRNEQYF
CDR3 DNA: TGTGCCAGCAGTACATATTCTAGCGGGAGACGCAACGAGCAGTACTTC
V gene: TRBV28
clone size: -
J gene: TRBJ2-7
D gene: TRBD2
CDR3 length: 16

CDR3 protein: CASRFTGQADTEAFF
CDR3 DNA: TGTGCCAGTAGGTTTACAGGGCAGGCGGACACTGAAGCTTTCTTT
V gene: TRBV19
clone size: many
J gene: TRBJ1-1
D gene: -
CDR3 length: 15